These 28 T cell receptor beta chains originate from one sample sequenced in a study of cytomegalovirus exposure and HLA in healthy donors. A multiplex PCR was run with 60 Vbeta primers and 13 Jbeta primers. Data came from immunoSEQ multiplex PCR; TCRdb stores just in-frame clones and leaves some out. The sample lists over 75,000 clones; around 76% were seen once. The material sequenced was PBMCs. The receptors stem from a man aged 40-50 years in good health and CMV-seropositive.

The chain links TRBV7-9 to TRBJ1-1, with a possible D match to TRBD1 (6 bases). The CDR3 runs 14 residues. Trimming removed 0 bases from V and 7 bases from J, with 12 bases in between. The germline V gene encodes CDR1 SEHNR and CDR2 FQNEAQ (reference sequence). The CDR3: CASSLASGEIEAFF. The CDR3 nucleotides are TGTGCCAGCAGCTTAGCCTCAGGGGAGATTGAAGCTTTCTTT. Complete variable domain (other parts from reference TRBV7-9 and TRBJ1-1): DTGVSQNPRHKITKRGQNVTFRCDPISEHNRLYWYRQTLGQGPEFLTYFQNEAQLEKSRLLSDRFSAERPKGSFSTLEIQRTEQGDSAMYLCASSLASGEIEAFFGQGTRLTVV.

The chain has TRBV11-2 and TRBJ1-6, with 7 bases matching TRBD1. CDR1 SGHAT and CDR2 FQNNGV come from the germline V gene. Losses at the gene ends were 0 bases for V and 9 bases for J; bases not matched to a gene: 2. The CDR3 covers 14 residues. As DNA, the CDR3 is TGTGCCAGCAGCTTAGATCCAGGGGGTTCACCCCTCCACTTT. Protein: CASSLDPGGSPLHF.

This chain links TRBV28 with TRBJ2-7; the match to TRBD1 covers 9 bases. The trim removed 2 bases at V and 4 bases at J, leaving 6 bases unmatched. The CDR3 has 15 amino acids. Germline V CDR1 and CDR2: MDHEN, SYDVKM. In nucleotides, the CDR3 is TGTGCCAGCAGTTTACCCGGACAGGGGCGGTACGAGCAGTACTTC. Residues: CASSLPGQGRYEQYF.

The chain has TRBV19 and TRBJ1-5; 7 nucleotides match TRBD1. Germline V gene data show CDR1 as LNHDA and CDR2 as SQIVND (reference sequence). This CDR3 has 17 amino acids. Trimming took 5 bases from V and 5 from J; bases not matched to a gene: 15. CDR3 DNA: TGTGCCAGTAGTTTCTTTACGGGGGACAGCGCCTATCAGCCCCAGCATTTT. Residues: CASSFFTGDSAYQPQHF.

A few counts support this clone. V usage is TRBV5-1 and J usage is TRBJ1-6; 8 bases agree with TRBD1. The V gene's germline CDR1 is SGHRS and CDR2 YFSETQ. Trimming cost V 5 bases and J 14 bases; bases outside gene matches: 12. The CDR3 runs 14 residues. The CDR3 spells CASREGQGRSSLHF. The CDR3 DNA follows: TGCGCCAGCAGGGAAGGACAGGGCCGCAGCTCCCTCCACTTT.

The chain links TRBV10-1 to TRBJ2-1, with 7 bases lining up with TRBD2. CDR1 is WNHNN, CDR2 SYGVQD, per germline (reference sequence). This CDR3 contains 14 residues. Germline trimming cut 6 bases from V and 9 bases from J; bases unmatched to any gene: 11. The CDR3 loop reads CASRDTELASEQFF. In nucleotides, the CDR3 is TGCGCCAGCAGGGACACTGAACTAGCGAGTGAGCAGTTCTTC.

This clone has just a few counts. This rearrangement joins TRBV7-9 to TRBJ1-3; 8 nucleotides align to TRBD1. The V and J ends lost 5 bases and 7 bases, in that order; junction bases with no gene match: 10. CDR3 size: 15 residues. Germline V CDR1 and CDR2: SEHNR, FQNEAQ (reference sequence). The CDR3 coding sequence is TGTGCCAGCAGCCTTGGACAGGGTAAAGGCAACACCATATATTTT. Translating gives CASSLGQGKGNTIYF.

This sequence joins TRBV7-6 and TRBJ2-7; 7 bases match TRBD2. Germline V CDR1 and CDR2: SGHVS, FNYEAQ. V was pared by 5 bases and J by 6 bases, with 7 bases of the junction left unmatched. This CDR3 has 13 residues. CDR3 sequence (DNA): TGTGCCAGCAGCCCCGGGGGGTCCGGCGAGCAGTACTTC. Its translation: CASSPGGSGEQYF.

This clone was detected only once. The CDR3 is CASSSPSGGTDTQYF. CDR3 nucleotides: TGCGCCAGCAGCTCCCCTAGCGGGGGCACAGATACGCAGTATTTT. This chain uses TRBV5-1 with TRBJ2-3, with 9 bases aligning to TRBD2. Germline V gene data show CDR1 as SGHRS and CDR2 as YFSETQ. The CDR3 covers 15 residues. With V trimmed by 3 bases and J by 1 base, 3 bases remained unmatched.

The genes are TRBV6-5 and TRBJ2-4; a weak D match, TRBD2 (6 bases). This CDR3 contains 15 residues. Germline loops: CDR1 MNHEY, CDR2 SVGAGI. With 8 bases removed from V and 3 bases from J, the gap between germline ends came to 17 bases. CDR3 residues: CASRTGVGGKNIQYF. The DNA of the CDR3 is TGTGCCAGCCGAACGGGTGTCGGGGGCAAAAACATTCAGTACTTC.

Comments on this clone: Other DNA variants within this sample encode the same CDR3. This chain joins TRBV7-2 and TRBJ1-2; tentatively, D is TRBD1 (5 bases). The CDR3 consists of 13 residues. The germline gives CDR1 SGHTA, CDR2 FQGNSA. Trimming removed 5 bases at V and 2 bases at J, with 9 bases between. This CDR3 reads CASSPDKNYGYTF. Written as DNA, the CDR3 is TGTGCCAGCAGCCCGGACAAGAACTATGGCTACACCTTC.

This chain joins TRBV29-1 and TRBJ1-2; weak D call: TRBD1 (5 bases). Germline values: CDR1 SQVTM, CDR2 ANQGSEA. This CDR3 comprises 14 residues. The V end lost 3 bases, the J end lost 4 bases, and 15 bases lay between the germline ends. The CDR3 reads CSVDLGRGSYGYTF. CDR3 DNA: TGCAGCGTTGACCTTGGGCGGGGGAGCTATGGCTACACCTTC.

The sample holds one count of this clone. This chain links TRBV18 with TRBJ2-7; perhaps TRBD2 as D (6 bases). V was clipped by 3 bases and J by 9 bases, with 12 bases between them. Germline-derived CDR1 and CDR2 are KGHSH and LQKENI. The CDR3 spans 12 residues. The CDR3 is CASSPAGTGQYF. The CDR3 region has the DNA TGTGCCAGCTCACCGGCGGGAACCGGGCAGTACTTC. Drawing the rest from reference TRBV18 and TRBJ2-7, the complete variable domain is NAGVMQNPRHLVRRRGQEARLRCSPMKGHSHVYWYRQLPEEGLKFMVYLQKENIIDESGMPKERFSAEFPKEGPSILRIQQVVRGDSAAYFCASSPAGTGQYFGPGTRLTVT.

The rearrangement uses TRBV5-8 and TRBJ2-2; D possibly corresponds to TRBD1 (6 bases). CDR1 is SGHTS, CDR2 YDEGEE, per germline. The CDR3 sequence is 15 residues long. V lost 4 bases and J lost 2, with 12 bases in between. Here the CDR3 DNA reads TGTGCCAGCAGCGCCGGGACACTTAACACCGGGGAGCTGTTTTTT. Its protein is CASSAGTLNTGELFF.

The chain couples TRBV6-5 to TRBJ2-5, with D perhaps matching TRBD2 (7 bases). V was cut by 2 bases and J by 5 bases, with 12 bases left in between. CDR3 length: 14 residues. CDR1 is MNHEY and CDR2 is SVGAGI in the germline V gene. CDR3 loop: CASSYGGARETQYF. CDR3 bases: TGTGCCAGCAGTTACGGGGGGGCGCGGGAGACCCAGTACTTC.

The chain employs TRBV6-1 and TRBJ1-3; D remains ambiguous. Germline V gives CDR1 MNHNS, CDR2 SASEGT. With 2 bases removed from V and 0 bases from J, the gap between germline ends came to 11 bases. The CDR3 has 16 amino acids. The CDR3 DNA reads TGTGCCAGCAGTGAAATACTGGGCACCTCTGGAAACACCATATATTTT. As protein: CASSEILGTSGNTIYF.

CDR3 loop: CASSLALTISGSPDTQYF. CDR3 DNA: TGCGCCAGCAGCTTGGCACTTACTATTAGCGGGAGCCCAGATACGCAGTATTTT. The chain recombines TRBV5-1 with TRBJ2-3; the match to TRBD2 covers 9 bases. This CDR3 has 18 amino acids. With 0 bases clipped from V and 4 bases from J, the junction kept 12 bases outside the gene matches. The germline V gene has CDR1 SGHRS and CDR2 YFSETQ.

The rearrangement links TRBV19 to TRBJ1-5, with D perhaps matching TRBD1 (6 bases). The germline V and J ends were trimmed by 6 bases and 14 bases, with 14 bases remaining between them. The CDR3 extends over 11 amino acids. Germline V gene lookup returns CDR1 LNHDA and CDR2 SQIVND (reference sequence). The CDR3 DNA is TGTGCCAGTAGCCTACAGGGAAGGGAGCATTTT. Translating it yields CASSLQGREHF.

This clone has more than one count but fewer than ten. V is TRBV4-2 and J is TRBJ2-1; a weak D match, TRBD2 (5 bases). Trimming shortened V by 0 bases and J by 10 bases, and 7 bases separated the two germline ends. CDR3 size: 12 residues. Germline values: CDR1 LGHNA, CDR2 YNFKEQ. The CDR3 DNA reads as TGTGCCAGCAGCCAAGAGACTAACGAGCAGTTCTTC. Amino acid sequence: CASSQETNEQFF.

The V gene is TRBV2, the J gene TRBJ2-3; 7 nucleotides match TRBD2. The CDR3 sequence is 13 residues long. Germline CDR1 and CDR2: SNHLY and FYNNEI. V gave up 6 bases and J gave up 6 bases; unmatched junction bases: 6. The CDR3 nucleotides read TGTGCCAGCAGAGGCGGGAGTTGGGATACGCAGTATTTT. Encoded protein: CASRGGSWDTQYF.

The chain recombines TRBV6-5 with TRBJ2-2, with TRBD2 as a possible D gene (6 bases). This CDR3 spans 16 amino acids. Trimming took 0 bases from V and 6 from J, leaving 14 bases between them. Germline-derived CDR1 and CDR2 are MNHEY and SVGAGI. CDR3 coding DNA: TGTGCCAGCAGTTACTCGCTAGCGCATGAGTCCGGGGAGCTGTTTTTT. Translation: CASSYSLAHESGELFF.

This clone was seen more than once but under ten times. V and J are TRBV7-8 and TRBJ2-7, with D perhaps matching TRBD1 (6 bases). Germline V gives CDR1 SGHVS, CDR2 FQNEAQ. Trimming shortened V by 5 bases and J by 2 bases, and 10 bases separated the two germline ends. The CDR3 contains 13 residues. The CDR3 DNA follows: TGTGCCAGCAGCCAGGGGAAGGCCTACGAGCAGTACTTC. It specifies CASSQGKAYEQYF.

In its sample, this clone was seen once. CDR3 sequence reads: CASTYLGGGEQYF. The CDR3, as DNA: TGTGCCAGCACATACTTAGGTGGCGGCGAGCAGTACTTC. V gene TRBV6-6 combines with J gene TRBJ2-7, with unresolved D. With 7 bases removed from V and 6 bases from J, the gap between germline ends came to 16 bases. CDR3 length equals 13 residues. Germline CDR1 is MNHNY and CDR2 is SVGAGI (reference sequence).

The chain combines TRBV5-6 with TRBJ2-5; TRBD2 is a possible D gene (6 bases). V dropped 4 bases and J dropped 4 bases, with 14 bases sitting between them. CDR3 length equals 14 residues. The germline V gene encodes CDR1 SGHDT and CDR2 YYEEEE. CDR3 nucleotides: TGTGCCAGCAGCCTTACGTCCGGGGGAGAGACCCAGTACTTC. Translation: CASSLTSGGETQYF.

The V gene is TRBV4-3, the J gene TRBJ2-3, with a tentative D call TRBD2 (5 bases). The length of the CDR3 is 14 residues. Germline V gene data show CDR1 as LGHNA and CDR2 as YSLEER. Trimming removed 0 bases at V and 5 bases at J, with 9 bases between. CDR3 sequence (DNA): TGCGCCAGCAGCCAAGAGGTTGGGAGAGATACGCAGTATTTT. This codes for CASSQEVGRDTQYF.

The V gene is TRBV18, the J gene TRBJ1-1; 7 bases are a match to TRBD1. The CDR3 loop spans 15 amino acids. Germline CDR1 reads KGHSH; CDR2 reads LQKENI. Unmatched junction bases numbered 18, after V lost 6 bases and J lost 11 bases. The CDR3 region has the DNA TGTGCCAGCTCGCTAAAACCGGGACAGTTGAATGAGGCTTTCTTT. This encodes CASSLKPGQLNEAFF. The whole variable domain, remainder taken from reference TRBV18 and TRBJ1-1, is NAGVMQNPRHLVRRRGQEARLRCSPMKGHSHVYWYRQLPEEGLKFMVYLQKENIIDESGMPKERFSAEFPKEGPSILRIQQVVRGDSAAYFCASSLKPGQLNEAFFGQGTRLTVV.

The rearrangement joins TRBV10-3 to TRBJ2-2; possibly TRBD1 or TRBD2 for D (10 bases each). V lost 6 bases to trimming and J lost 1 base, with 30 bases between them. Looked up from germline, CDR1 is ENHRY and CDR2 is SYGVKD. The CDR3 sequence is 21 residues long. This chain's CDR3 is CAIRSDRGQASGSLNTGELFF. Written as DNA, the CDR3 is TGTGCCATCAGATCCGACAGGGGGCAGGCTAGCGGGAGTCTGAACACCGGGGAGCTGTTTTTT.

The chain couples TRBV6-1 to TRBJ2-1, with D hard to call. The CDR3 has 12 amino acids. Looked up from germline, CDR1 is MNHNS and CDR2 is SASEGT. V was pared by 3 bases and J by 10 bases, with 10 bases between. As DNA, the CDR3 is TGTGCCAGCAGTGAGAGCAGGTACGAGCAGTTCTTC. Encoded protein: CASSESRYEQFF.